The 20 T cell receptor beta chains listed next were all sequenced from one sample in a study of shared clonotypes between healthy human individuals. Data came from immunoSEQ multiplex PCR; TCRdb stores just in-frame clones and leaves some out. The data contain nearly 2 million clones, roughly 95% of them seen just once; the ten biggest clones take up around 1.2%. The naive CD8 population came from CD45RO-negative cells selected for CCR7, without terminally differentiated effector memory CD45RA+ cells. Sequencing input: naive CD8+ T cells sorted from blood. The receptors come from a man between 18 and 35 years old in good health.

The chain couples TRBV29-1 to TRBJ1-2; weak D call: TRBD1 (5 bases). Germline values: CDR1 SQVTM, CDR2 ANQGSEA. V shed 3 bases and J shed 4 bases, with 12 bases lying between them. The CDR3 spans 13 residues. CDR3 coding DNA: TGCAGCGTTGATGCGGACGGGACCTATGGCTACACCTTC. As protein: CSVDADGTYGYTF.

This chain connects TRBV5-6 to TRBJ2-7; tentative D call: TRBD2 (6 bases). V gave up 6 bases and J gave up 2 bases, with 12 bases separating them. There are 13 residues in the CDR3. Germline V lookup: CDR1 SGHDT, CDR2 YYEEEE. The CDR3 protein is CASTFGGAYEQYF. DNA of the CDR3: TGTGCCAGCACCTTCGGGGGAGCCTACGAGCAGTACTTC.

The rearrangement uses TRBV5-4 and TRBJ1-5; 9 bases are a match to TRBD1. Looked up from germline, CDR1 is SGHNT and CDR2 is YYREEE (reference sequence). This CDR3 contains 16 residues. The trim removed 4 bases at V and 5 bases at J, leaving 10 bases unmatched. The CDR3 sequence: CASSITGTGMDQPQHF. The DNA of the CDR3 is TGTGCCAGCAGCATAACCGGGACAGGGATGGATCAGCCCCAGCATTTT.

The count of this clone is one. The chain uses TRBV27 and TRBJ2-2; D may be TRBD1 (6 bases). The CDR3 contains 19 residues. CDR1 and CDR2 from the germline V gene are MNHEY and SMNVEV (reference sequence). V dropped 5 bases and J dropped 1 base, with 23 bases sitting between them. The CDR3 coding sequence is TGTGCCAGCAGTACCCTGGCCGGACAGACCGTCGAGAACACCGGGGAGCTGTTTTTT. It encodes CASSTLAGQTVENTGELFF.

This chain uses TRBV21-1 with TRBJ1-3; whether TRBD1, the table's D call, matches the DNA was not checked. TRBV21-1 is labeled a pseudogene. This CDR3 is built from 17 residues. CDR3 sequence reads: CASSLQVQGASGNTIYF. The CDR3, as DNA: TGTGCCAGCAGCCTCCAGGTCCAGGGGGCATCTGGAAACACCATATATTTT.

The chain employs TRBV10-3 and TRBJ2-1; TRBD1 matches at 7 bases. CDR3 length equals 14 residues. Unmatched junction bases numbered 11, after V lost 6 bases and J lost 9 bases. CDR1 and CDR2 from the germline V gene are ENHRY and SYGVKD. The CDR3 sequence is CAIRKGGSDPEQFF. Here the CDR3 DNA reads TGTGCCATCAGGAAAGGGGGCAGCGATCCTGAGCAGTTCTTC.

The chain employs TRBV14 and TRBJ2-7; a possible D gene is TRBD1 (5 bases). Germline V CDR1 and CDR2: SGHDN, FVKESK. V dropped 0 bases and J dropped 3 bases, with 12 bases sitting between them. This CDR3 contains 15 residues. The CDR3 protein is CASSQDSGRVYEQYF. For the CDR3, the DNA is TGTGCCAGCAGCCAAGATTCCGGCAGGGTCTACGAGCAGTACTTC.

This chain links TRBV5-5 with TRBJ2-7; the D gene is possibly TRBD1 (5 bases). CDR3 length: 14 residues. Deletions cut 1 base from V and 3 bases from J, with 11 bases between. Germline V gene sequence: CDR1 SGHKS, CDR2 YYEKEE (reference sequence). CDR3 in amino acids: CASSLTPGHYEQYF. As DNA, the CDR3 is TGTGCCAGCAGCTTGACCCCTGGACACTACGAGCAGTACTTC.

The chain employs TRBV28 and TRBJ2-1, with D possibly being TRBD1 (6 bases). The CDR3 is made up of 14 amino acids. Germline V gene lookup returns CDR1 MDHEN and CDR2 SYDVKM. Trimming took off 11 bases at V and 0 bases at J, with 14 bases between the two ends. The CDR3 region is CAGQHRSSYNEQFF. The CDR3 nucleotides are TGTGCCGGACAGCATAGGAGCTCCTACAATGAGCAGTTCTTC.

This clone was seen once. The CDR3 loop is CASSFRQGSFF. The CDR3 DNA is TGTGCCAGCAGCTTTCGACAAGGGTCATTCTTC. The rearrangement uses TRBV5-4 and TRBJ2-1, with no clear D. The V gene lost 2 bases and the J gene lost 16 bases, with 13 bases spanning the gap. Germline values: CDR1 SGHNT, CDR2 YYREEE (reference sequence). This CDR3 comprises 11 residues.

This rearrangement joins TRBV27 to TRBJ1-1; D gene uncertain. With 3 bases removed from V and 3 bases from J, the gap between germline ends came to 8 bases. Germline V gene sequence: CDR1 MNHEY, CDR2 SMNVEV (reference sequence). The CDR3 consists of 13 residues. The CDR3 nucleotides read TGTGCCAGCAGTTTGTGGCAGTACACTGAAGCTTTCTTT. It encodes CASSLWQYTEAFF.

This clone came up once. The chain combines TRBV28 with TRBJ1-3; D is ambiguous. The germline V gene encodes CDR1 MDHEN and CDR2 SYDVKM. With 2 bases removed from V and 0 bases from J, the gap between germline ends came to 5 bases. This CDR3 has 14 amino acids. The CDR3 region has the DNA TGTGCCAGCAGTTTAGCGGCCTCTGGAAACACCATATATTTT. Amino acids: CASSLAASGNTIYF. The full variable domain, completed using reference TRBV28 and TRBJ1-3, is DVKVTQSSRYLVKRTGEKVFLECVQDMDHENMFWYRQDPGLGLRLIYFSYDVKMKEKGDIPEGYSVSREKKERFSLILESASTNQTSMYLCASSLAASGNTIYFGEGSWLTVV.

This rearrangement joins TRBV7-9 to TRBJ2-7; a possible D gene is TRBD2 (6 bases). The CDR3 loop spans 16 amino acids. Trimming took 2 bases from V and 3 from J, leaving 17 bases between them. The germline gives CDR1 SEHNR, CDR2 FQNEAQ (reference sequence). The CDR3 is CASSLSGASADYEQYF. In nucleotides, the CDR3 is TGTGCCAGCAGCTTATCGGGAGCTTCGGCTGACTACGAGCAGTACTTC.

This clone occurred once. V is TRBV27 and J is TRBJ2-7, with 8 bases fitting TRBD2. The CDR3 sequence is 13 residues long. Germline lookup yields CDR1 MNHEY and CDR2 SMNVEV (reference sequence). V was clipped by 5 bases and J by 7 bases; unmatched bases: 7. CDR3 bases: TGTGCCAGCAGTCCGCGGGGGGCCGGGGAGCAGTACTTC. Its protein product is CASSPRGAGEQYF.

This chain joins TRBV10-3 and TRBJ2-1, with 9 bases matching TRBD1. V lost 3 bases to trimming and J lost 7 bases; unmatched junction nucleotides: 10. CDR3 size: 16 residues. Germline CDR1 is ENHRY and CDR2 is SYGVKD. DNA of the CDR3: TGTGCCATCAGTGATCCGGACAGGGGAAGTATGAATGAGCAGTTCTTC. It is translated as CAISDPDRGSMNEQFF.

This rearrangement joins TRBV12-2 to TRBJ2-2; TRBD2 was called by the table and not checked on the DNA. TRBV12-2 is tagged as a pseudogene. The CDR3 has 16 amino acids. In nucleotides, the CDR3 is TGTGCAAGTCGCCCTGGGACTAGCGGGGACACCGGGGAGCTGTTTTTT. Translating it yields CASRPGTSGDTGELFF.

Concerning this clone itself: Other nucleotide sequences from this sample produce the same CDR3. The chain uses TRBV2 and TRBJ2-7; 10 bases are a match to TRBD2. The CDR3 covers 14 residues. The ends lost 9 bases at V and 0 bases at J; junction bases unmatched: 5. The germline CDR1 and CDR2 sequences are SNHLY and FYNNEI. CDR3: CASSGGYISYEQYF. The CDR3 DNA reads as TGTGCCAGTAGCGGGGGGTACATCTCCTACGAGCAGTACTTC.

This chain uses TRBV28 with TRBJ2-1; 7 bases match TRBD2. V trimming: 5 bases; J trimming: 6 bases; junction bases outside the gene matches: 13. From germline, CDR1 is MDHEN and CDR2 SYDVKM. This CDR3 is built from 16 residues. The CDR3 loop reads CASSLSGSGSLNEQFF. Written as DNA, the CDR3 is TGTGCCAGCAGTCTAAGCGGTAGCGGGTCTCTCAATGAGCAGTTCTTC.

The J gene is TRBJ2-3, the V gene TRBV29-1, with D unresolved. V lost 4 bases to trimming and J lost 2 bases, with 7 bases between them. Germline V gene lookup returns CDR1 SQVTM and CDR2 ANQGSEA. The CDR3 has 12 amino acids. CDR3 sequence reads: CSVVQSTDTQYF. For the CDR3, the DNA is TGCAGCGTTGTCCAGTCCACAGATACGCAGTATTTT.

The chain couples TRBV11-2 to TRBJ2-7; no clear D. V was cut by 3 bases and J by 3 bases, with 12 bases left in between. The CDR3 loop spans 14 amino acids. The V gene's germline CDR1 is SGHAT and CDR2 FQNNGV. The CDR3: CASSFAGGFYEQYF. The CDR3 DNA reads TGTGCCAGCAGCTTTGCAGGCGGTTTCTACGAGCAGTACTTC.